The following is a T cell receptor beta chain sequence with its context. The antigen is not known. The library was made from cDNA and included unique molecular identifiers. Input amounts of roughly 0.85 to 10 million T cells were used. These gave around 500,000 cDNA molecules, so each molecule approximated one T cell. A single record per CDR3 protein comes from TCRdb applying MiXCR to the PCR reads. The sample has some 160,000 distinct CDR3 sequences; under 40% are singletons. The data were obtained in a study of post-analysis software for immune sequencing data. Findings and caveats of the study: In multiple sclerosis, normalized Chao1 diversity was significantly below that of controls. Analysis by F measure revealed that same-batch samples clustered strongly together. Elevated frequency relative to controls characterized 4 or 5 TRBV segments in patients, TRBV5-6, TRBV5-1 and TRBV20-1 among them.

With 5 bases clipped from V and 5 bases from J, the junction kept 9 bases outside the gene matches. The CDR3 length is 15 residues. CDR1 and CDR2 (germline): DFQATT, SNEGSKA (reference sequence). The V and J genes are TRBV20-1 and TRBJ2-5; 12 bases map to TRBD1. This sequence originates from a girl aged 5 to 17 with multiple sclerosis. This specimen was blood, taken after autologous hematopoietic stem cell transplantation. CDR3 protein: CSAFTGQGADETQYF. The CDR3 nucleotides read TGCAGTGCTTTCACGGGACAGGGGGCCGATGAGACCCAGTACTTC.